This TCR beta chain was captured in a study of cytomegalovirus exposure and HLA in healthy donors. The study's findings and limits: In vitro checks showed that three CMV-associated chains really do target CMV antigens. Most sequenced TCRs were rare (though some public TCRs occurred in many donors). Subsequent analysis found a tendency for first-cohort TCR clusters to co-occur within the approximately 130 validation repertoires.

This clone was seen a single time. The antigen is undetermined. Donors were drawn from the roughly 110-subject validation cohort, separate from the 666-subject first cohort. The CDR3 runs 16 residues. Germline CDR1 and CDR2: LNHNV and YYDKDF (reference sequence). The junction had 11 bases not matched to a gene; V was cut back by 0 bases and J by 9 bases. Libraries were prepared by immunoSEQ multiplex PCR; TCRdb keeps only in-frame clonotypes and omits some of them. Among roughly 250,000 clones, 75% to 90% were seen once, and the ten largest hold around 1.2%. This chain connects TRBV15 to TRBJ2-1; 7 nucleotides line up with TRBD2. Sequences were obtained from PBMCs. This clonotype originated in a woman under 40 in good health and CMV-seropositive. CDR3 protein: CATSREAIHSGFEQFF. CDR3 in DNA: TGTGCCACCAGCAGAGAGGCAATACATAGCGGGTTTGAGCAGTTCTTC.